This TCR beta chain was profiled in a study of T-cell reconstitution after alpha-beta-depleted transplantation in children. Trimming took 1 base from V and 0 from J; bases not matched to a gene: 3. Per germline, CDR1 LGHNA and CDR2 YNFKEQ. The CDR3 runs to 16 residues. It was with unique molecular identifiers that the TCRbeta library was prepared. TCRdb reanalysed the PCR reads using MiXCR and keeps one entry per CDR3 protein. The table records around 530,000 distinct CDR3 sequences, around a third of them present only once. The source is a human donor who donated a stem cell graft to a child with aplastic anemia. The chain is built from TRBV4-2 and TRBJ1-3; 7 nucleotides agree with TRBD1. The specimen comprised PBMCs from the stem cell graft donor, sampled from the stem cell graft. Here the CDR3 DNA reads TGTGCCAGCAGCCAAGGGGGACAGTCCTCTGGAAACACCATATATTTT. This codes for CASSQGGQSSGNTIYF.